These 7 T cell receptor beta chains were all obtained from the same sample, sequenced in a study of blood T cell repertoires in COVID-19. Measured with immunoSEQ multiplex PCR; TCRdb has only the in-frame clones, and not every one. The sample holds about 180,000 clones, 80% seen once. Sequencing was carried out using PBMCs or T cells enriched from blood (not recorded which). The source is a man in his sixties who had been exposed to COVID-19.

This clone has just a few counts. J is TRBJ1-1 and V is TRBV7-9; 7 nucleotides match TRBD1. The V segment lost 5 bases and the J segment 1 base; nucleotides outside the gene matches: 7. The CDR3 is 15 residues long. Germline V gene sequence: CDR1 SEHNR, CDR2 FQNEAQ (reference sequence). The CDR3 region is CASSPDRLQNTEAFF. The CDR3 DNA follows: TGTGCCAGCAGCCCGGACAGGCTGCAGAACACTGAAGCTTTCTTT.

This clone was seen ten or more times. The rearrangement joins TRBV19 to TRBJ2-3, with TRBD1 matching 7 bases. In germline, CDR1 is LNHDA, CDR2 SQIVND (reference sequence). V shed 6 bases, J shed 4 bases, and the junction held 4 bases outside the gene matches. This CDR3 comprises 13 residues. The CDR3 DNA sequence: TGTGCCAGTAGAAAACAGGGGCCAGATACGCAGTATTTT. Its protein is CASRKQGPDTQYF.

The chain links TRBV19 to TRBJ1-1; TRBD1 might be the D (5 bases). CDR1 is LNHDA and CDR2 is SQIVND in the germline V gene (reference sequence). This CDR3 is built from 15 residues. The V and J ends lost 1 base and 1 base respectively, with 10 bases between them. CDR3 sequence reads: CASSIAGGKNTEAFF. DNA of the CDR3: TGTGCCAGTAGTATAGCGGGGGGAAAGAACACTGAAGCTTTCTTT.

This clone was seen once. The V gene is TRBV7-3, the J gene TRBJ2-5; TRBD2 matches at 9 bases. The germline CDR1 and CDR2 sequences are SGHTA and FQGTGA. The ends lost 3 bases at V and 5 bases at J; junction bases unmatched: 4. The CDR3 contains 14 residues. The CDR3 sequence: CASSFIAGVETQYF. CDR3 DNA sequence: TGTGCCAGCAGCTTTATAGCGGGAGTTGAGACCCAGTACTTC.

The chain uses TRBV6-1 and TRBJ2-7; 11 bases fit TRBD2. The germline CDR1 and CDR2 sequences are MNHNS and SASEGT. The CDR3 has 16 residues. V gave up 1 base and J gave up 5 bases; unmatched junction bases: 7. DNA for the CDR3: TGTGCCAGCAGTGAAGTAGCGGGAGGGAACATACACGAGCAGTACTTC. Its translation: CASSEVAGGNIHEQYF.

This clone was found once. This chain connects TRBV7-3 to TRBJ2-3, with 12 bases lining up with TRBD2. The J segment lost 0 bases and the V segment lost 5 bases, leaving 3 bases of the junction unmatched. The germline CDR1 and CDR2 sequences are SGHTA and FQGTGA. The CDR3 consists of 16 residues. The CDR3 is CASSRLAGGSTDTQYF. In DNA form, the CDR3 reads TGTGCCAGCAGCCGGCTAGCGGGAGGGAGCACAGATACGCAGTATTTT. Full variable domain (missing parts from reference TRBV7-3 and TRBJ2-3): GAGVSQTPSNKVTEKGKYVELRCDPISGHTALYWYRQSLGQGPEFLIYFQGTGAADDSGLPNDRFFAVRPEGSVSTLKIQRTERGDSAVYLCASSRLAGGSTDTQYFGPGTRLTVL.

The chain couples TRBV9 to TRBJ2-1; tentatively, D is TRBD1 (5 bases). Germline V CDR1 and CDR2: SGDLS, YYNGEE. This CDR3 has 17 residues. Between the trimmed V and J ends, which lost 0 bases and 0 bases, there was a span of 13 bases. In DNA form, the CDR3 reads TGTGCCAGCAGCGTAGAGGGGCGCCTGAGCTCCTACAATGAGCAGTTCTTC. This sequence encodes CASSVEGRLSSYNEQFF.